Listed here are 25 T cell receptor beta chains from one sample, sequenced in a study of cytomegalovirus exposure and HLA in healthy donors. PCR amplification relied on 60 Vbeta primers (plus 13 Jbeta primers). Some clones are missing from TCRdb's copy, which holds only in-frame ones; the method was immunoSEQ multiplex PCR. The sample lists 150,000 to 180,000 clones; less than 80% were seen once. The sequenced material came from PBMCs. These receptors were collected from a man between 25 and 39 years old in good health and CMV-seronegative.

The chain combines TRBV7-2 with TRBJ2-3; the match to TRBD2 covers 7 bases. The trim removed 4 bases at V and 4 bases at J, leaving 11 bases unmatched. Germline CDR1 reads SGHTA; CDR2 reads FQGNSA. The CDR3 covers 16 residues. CDR3: CASSSSPRGRADTQYF. Written as DNA, the CDR3 is TGTGCCAGCAGCTCTTCCCCGCGGGGGAGAGCAGATACGCAGTATTTT.

This clone showed up just a few times. This chain uses TRBV29-1 with TRBJ2-5; D gene uncertain. The CDR3 contains 10 residues. V dropped 7 bases and J dropped 3 bases, with 6 bases sitting between them. Germline CDR1 and CDR2: SQVTM and ANQGSEA. In DNA form, the CDR3 reads TGCAGCGGTGGCAAAGAGACCCAGTACTTC. Residues: CSGGKETQYF.

CDR3 region: CASSSDRGSYNEQFF. CDR3 sequence (DNA): TGTGCCAGCAGCTCCGACAGGGGCTCCTACAATGAGCAGTTCTTC. The chain employs TRBV7-3 and TRBJ2-1, with 8 bases lining up with TRBD1. V trimming: 4 bases; J trimming: 0 bases; junction bases outside the gene matches: 2. Germline assignment: CDR1 SGHTA and CDR2 FQGTGA. CDR3 length equals 15 residues.

This chain uses TRBV6-4 with TRBJ2-1; possibly TRBD2 for D (6 bases). This CDR3 is built from 15 residues. Germline V gene sequence: CDR1 MRHNA, CDR2 SNTAGT. Trimming took off 3 bases at V and 7 bases at J, with 16 bases between the two ends. CDR3 DNA: TGTGCCAGCAGTGAAGTATGGGGGGAAGGGAATGAGCAGTTCTTC. Its translation: CASSEVWGEGNEQFF.

This chain connects TRBV5-5 to TRBJ2-1, with 7 bases aligning to TRBD2. The CDR3 length is 14 residues. J lost 6 bases, V lost 3 bases, and 6 bases had no gene match. Germline lookup yields CDR1 SGHKS and CDR2 YYEKEE (reference sequence). The DNA of the CDR3 is TGTGCCAGCAGCTCAAGGACTAGACGCAATGAGCAGTTCTTC. It specifies CASSSRTRRNEQFF.

The chain carries TRBV18 and TRBJ2-1; 7 bases match TRBD1. This CDR3 spans 15 amino acids. Germline lookup yields CDR1 KGHSH and CDR2 LQKENI. V shed 3 bases, J shed 2 bases, and the junction held 4 bases outside the gene matches. The CDR3 coding sequence is TGTGCCAGCTCACCCAGAGACAGGGCCTACAATGAGCAGTTCTTC. Amino acid sequence: CASSPRDRAYNEQFF.

The chain combines TRBV18 with TRBJ1-1, with 8 bases lining up with TRBD1. V was pared by 2 bases and J by 7 bases, with 6 bases of the junction left unmatched. The germline V gene encodes CDR1 KGHSH and CDR2 LQKENI. This CDR3 spans 14 amino acids. The CDR3 nucleotides read TGTGCCAGCTCACCAATCGGACAGGGAAATGAAGCTTTCTTT. Amino acid sequence: CASSPIGQGNEAFF.

The rearrangement links TRBV5-8 to TRBJ2-4; maybe TRBD1 (6 bases). Germline CDR1 and CDR2: SGHTS and YDEGEE. The CDR3 covers 11 residues. The V and J ends lost 5 bases and 12 bases respectively, with 12 bases between them. The CDR3 DNA is TGTGCCAGCAGGCAGGGGACCTATCAGTACTTC. As protein: CASRQGTYQYF.

The chain links TRBV18 to TRBJ1-2; D remains unclear. The CDR3 has 14 amino acids. Germline CDR1 reads KGHSH; CDR2 reads LQKENI. Deletions cut 2 bases from V and 2 bases from J, with 9 bases between. The CDR3 nucleotides are TGTGCCAGCTCACCAGCTGGCCAGAACTATGGCTACACCTTC. Translated, it gives CASSPAGQNYGYTF.

This clone came up a few times. The V and J genes are TRBV6-5 and TRBJ1-1; D is possibly TRBD1 (6 bases). Germline V gene sequence: CDR1 MNHEY, CDR2 SVGAGI. The CDR3 extends over 13 amino acids. V lost 0 bases to trimming and J lost 8 bases, with 10 bases between them. The CDR3 loop reads CASSYSRGMEAFF. The CDR3 DNA reads TGTGCCAGCAGTTACTCGAGGGGGATGGAAGCTTTCTTT.

The genes are TRBV10-3 and TRBJ2-3, with D perhaps TRBD1 (6 bases). Trimming removed 10 bases from V and 5 bases from J, with 19 bases in between. Germline values: CDR1 ENHRY, CDR2 SYGVKD. The CDR3 length is 14 residues. CDR3 nucleotide sequence: TGTGCCACCCTCCAAACAGGGTGGAAAGATACGCAGTATTTT. It codes for CATLQTGWKDTQYF.

This clone came up a few times. This chain joins TRBV6-6 and TRBJ1-2; TRBD1 matches 7 bases. V lost 5 bases and J lost 7; bases outside the gene matches: 7. The CDR3 runs 13 residues. CDR1 MNHNY and CDR2 SVGAGI come from the germline V gene (reference sequence). CDR3 amino acids: CASSKQGFGGYTF. The CDR3 region has the DNA TGTGCCAGCAGTAAACAGGGGTTCGGTGGCTACACCTTC.

This sequence joins TRBV2 and TRBJ1-4; TRBD1 aligns across 8 bases. Germline V CDR1 and CDR2: SNHLY, FYNNEI. V was clipped by 5 bases and J by 7 bases; unmatched bases: 12. CDR3 length equals 16 residues. The CDR3 here is CASSPPGGALSEKLFF. The CDR3 region has the DNA TGTGCCAGCAGTCCCCCAGGGGGCGCTTTGAGTGAAAAACTGTTTTTT.

The CDR3 DNA sequence: TGTGCCAGCAGCTTGCTAGGGAGTTACGAGCAGTACTTC. Translating gives CASSLLGSYEQYF. This chain uses TRBV5-8 with TRBJ2-7, with D possibly being TRBD2 (5 bases). The germline V and J ends were trimmed by 1 base and 4 bases, with 9 bases remaining between them. The CDR3 loop spans 13 amino acids. Germline CDR1 is SGHTS and CDR2 is YDEGEE.

The chain carries TRBV5-1 and TRBJ2-3, with 8 bases fitting TRBD1. V shed 3 bases, J shed 3 bases, and the junction held 6 bases outside the gene matches. The CDR3 covers 15 residues. Germline lookup yields CDR1 SGHRS and CDR2 YFSETQ. The CDR3 here is CASSSTGDGTDTQYF. CDR3 DNA: TGCGCCAGCAGCTCGACAGGGGATGGGACAGATACGCAGTATTTT.

This clone was detected a few times. The chain has TRBV5-8 and TRBJ1-6; D remains unclear. Germline V lookup: CDR1 SGHTS, CDR2 YDEGEE. The CDR3 has 15 residues. Deletions cut 3 bases from V and 9 bases from J, with 16 bases between. Written as DNA, the CDR3 is TGTGCCAGCAGCTCGAGCGGTTTTAAGGGTTCACCCCTCCACTTT. Translated: CASSSSGFKGSPLHF.

J is TRBJ1-6 and V is TRBV19; TRBD1 aligns across 10 bases. V lost 6 bases to trimming and J lost 8 bases; unmatched junction nucleotides: 13. The CDR3 has 17 residues. In germline, CDR1 is LNHDA, CDR2 SQIVND (reference sequence). Written as DNA, the CDR3 is TGTGCCAGTAGCTTAACGGGGGACAGGGGTAATTATTCACCCCTCCACTTT. Protein: CASSLTGDRGNYSPLHF.

The genes are TRBV15 and TRBJ2-6, with a possible D match to TRBD2 (6 bases). Trimming took 1 base from V and 0 from J, leaving 7 bases between them. Germline CDR1 reads LNHNV; CDR2 reads YYDKDF (reference sequence). The CDR3 runs to 16 residues. CDR3 sequence (DNA): TGTGCCACCAGCAGAGTGGAGGGCTCTGGGGCCAACGTCCTGACTTTC. This encodes CATSRVEGSGANVLTF. Variable domain in full (rest from reference TRBV15 and TRBJ2-6): DAMVIQNPRYQVTQFGKPVTLSCSQTLNHNVMYWYQQKSSQAPKLLFHYYDKDFNNEADTPDNFQSRRPNTSFCFLDIRSPGLGDTAMYLCATSRVEGSGANVLTFGAGSRLTVL.

This chain uses TRBV30 with TRBJ2-3; possibly TRBD2 for D (5 bases). Looked up from germline, CDR1 is GTSNPN and CDR2 is SVGIG (reference sequence). Between the trimmed V and J ends, which lost 4 bases and 1 base, there was a span of 9 bases. This CDR3 contains 13 residues. CDR3 in DNA: TGTGCCTGGACCCTGCGGGGCACAGATACGCAGTATTTT. This sequence encodes CAWTLRGTDTQYF.

The CDR3 DNA reads as TGTGCCAGTAGCGGAAGGGACAGGGTCATCGGGGAGCTGTTTTTT. As protein: CASSGRDRVIGELFF. V is TRBV19 and J is TRBJ2-2, with 9 bases that match TRBD1. This CDR3 is built from 15 residues. Germline loops: CDR1 LNHDA, CDR2 SQIVND (reference sequence). Trimming at V came to 6 bases and at J to 7 bases, leaving 9 bases not matched to a gene.

The chain couples TRBV18 to TRBJ2-3; 9 bases align to TRBD2. V was clipped by 2 bases and J by 0 bases; unmatched bases: 9. From germline, CDR1 is KGHSH and CDR2 LQKENI. This CDR3 has 18 amino acids. The CDR3 DNA is TGTGCCAGCTCACCAAGGGCCCTAGCGGGGACTAGCACAGATACGCAGTATTTT. This codes for CASSPRALAGTSTDTQYF.

This chain connects TRBV19 to TRBJ1-3; TRBD1 is a possible D gene (6 bases). CDR3 length equals 13 residues. The germline V gene encodes CDR1 LNHDA and CDR2 SQIVND (reference sequence). Between the trimmed V and J ends, which lost 7 bases and 2 bases, there was a span of 9 bases. The CDR3: CASNSGAGNTIYF. Written as DNA, the CDR3 is TGTGCCAGTAATTCAGGGGCTGGAAACACCATATATTTT.

This clone showed up just a few times. This chain connects TRBV28 to TRBJ1-5; D remains ambiguous. V lost 3 bases and J lost 0, with 12 bases in between. Germline V CDR1 and CDR2: MDHEN, SYDVKM. This CDR3 is 16 amino acids long. The DNA of the CDR3 is TGTGCCAGCAGTTTGTCATGGCCAGATAGCAATCAGCCCCAGCATTTT. Translating it yields CASSLSWPDSNQPQHF.

This clone was detected a few times. The chain combines TRBV6-5 with TRBJ2-7, with 10 bases identical to TRBD1. The ends lost 0 bases at V and 5 bases at J; junction bases unmatched: 7. The CDR3 covers 16 residues. CDR1 is MNHEY and CDR2 is SVGAGI in the germline V gene. CDR3 in amino acids: CASSYSSGTGAHEQYF. CDR3 sequence (DNA): TGTGCCAGCAGTTACTCCTCCGGGACAGGGGCTCACGAGCAGTACTTC.

This chain uses TRBV9 with TRBJ2-2; 9 bases are a match to TRBD2. Trimming removed 2 bases from V and 0 bases from J; junction bases left unmatched: 2. The CDR3 sequence is 16 residues long. Germline V gives CDR1 SGDLS, CDR2 YYNGEE. The CDR3 loop is CASSVASGANTGELFF. The DNA of the CDR3 is TGTGCCAGCAGCGTGGCTAGCGGGGCGAACACCGGGGAGCTGTTTTTT.